These 23 T cell receptor beta chains originate from one sample sequenced in a study of PD-1 blockade in mismatch repair-deficient tumors (dated by TCRdb to 2015 to 2018). Libraries were built with the immunoSEQ multiplex PCR assay. The immuneACCESS repertoire file appears here via TCRdb, limited to in-frame rearrangements. These files lack a portion of the clones; in checked studies, under half of the deficit traces to unresolved V genes, and the cause of the others is not known. The sample contains 130,000 or so clones, approximately 90% of them found a single time. Of the sample, roughly 13% is held by the ten largest clones. This sample comprised peripheral blood, obtained 44 weeks after starting pembrolizumab. These receptor sequences come from an adult with mismatch repair-deficient cancer.

This clone has just one count. The chain couples TRBV7-8 to TRBJ2-7; no reliable D call. V lost 2 bases, J lost 3 bases, and 14 bases lay in between. The CDR3 length is 15 residues. Germline CDR1 is SGHVS and CDR2 is FQNEAQ. Here the CDR3 DNA reads TGTGCCAGCAGCTTATTTTCTAGAAACAACTACGAGCAGTACTTC. Encoded protein: CASSLFSRNNYEQYF.

This chain connects TRBV10-1 to TRBJ2-2; D tentatively fits TRBD1 or TRBD2 (6 bases each). The germline V and J ends were trimmed by 2 bases and 7 bases, with 23 bases remaining between them. The germline gives CDR1 WNHNN, CDR2 SYGVQD (reference sequence). The CDR3 has 18 amino acids. The CDR3, as DNA: TGCGCCAGCAGTGAGGGGGGGCCCTCCCAAGGGCCCCACGGGGAGCTGTTTTTT. Translation gives CASSEGGPSQGPHGELFF.

The rearrangement links TRBV27 to TRBJ2-1, with TRBD1 as a possible D gene (6 bases). The CDR3 runs 19 residues. Looked up from germline, CDR1 is MNHEY and CDR2 is SMNVEV (reference sequence). V lost 4 bases, J lost 2 bases, and 24 bases lay in between. CDR3 sequence (DNA): TGTGCCAGCAGTTCCTTATGGGGGCATCAGGGCGGACCCTACAATGAGCAGTTCTTC. It specifies CASSSLWGHQGGPYNEQFF.

The V call is TRBV7-9, the J call TRBJ2-1; the D gene is possibly TRBD2 (6 bases). The CDR3 runs 18 residues. V dropped 5 bases and J dropped 3 bases, with 23 bases sitting between them. CDR1 and CDR2 from the germline V gene are SEHNR and FQNEAQ (reference sequence). CDR3: CASSPNRLGLGIYNEQFF. DNA for the CDR3: TGTGCCAGCAGCCCTAACCGACTAGGTCTGGGGATCTACAATGAGCAGTTCTTC.

The chain joins TRBV6-6 to TRBJ2-1; D unclear. V lost 8 bases to trimming and J lost 2 bases, with 4 bases between them. This CDR3 comprises 11 residues. Germline loops: CDR1 MNHNY, CDR2 SVGAGI (reference sequence). The CDR3 coding sequence is TGTGCCAGCGGCCCCTACAATGAGCAGTTCTTC. This translates into CASGPYNEQFF.

The chain employs TRBV29-1 and TRBJ2-1; TRBD2 matches at 13 bases. The V gene end was trimmed by 4 bases and the J gene end by 1 base; junction bases not matched to a gene: 10. Per the germline V gene, CDR1 is SQVTM and CDR2 is ANQGSEA. The CDR3 has 18 amino acids. The CDR3 DNA is TGCAGCGTTGCCAATGGACTAGCGGGAGAAGGTTCCTACAATGAGCAGTTCTTC. It yields the protein CSVANGLAGEGSYNEQFF.

The J gene is TRBJ1-4, the V gene TRBV7-8, with D perhaps matching TRBD1 (5 bases). This CDR3 has 14 amino acids. Germline-derived CDR1 and CDR2 are SGHVS and FQNEAQ. Trimming pared 8 bases from V and 6 bases from J, leaving 16 bases between. This chain's CDR3 is CASSGRVKDEKLFF. The CDR3 DNA follows: TGTGCCAGCTCCGGCAGGGTGAAGGATGAAAAACTGTTTTTT.

The V gene is TRBV29-1, the J gene TRBJ1-1; no reliable D call. Germline assignment: CDR1 SQVTM and CDR2 ANQGSEA. V was cut by 6 bases and J by 1 base, with 9 bases left in between. The CDR3 has 12 amino acids. The CDR3 nucleotides read TGCAGCGTCCAGGCAGCGAACACTGAAGCTTTCTTT. Translation: CSVQAANTEAFF.

The V gene is TRBV11-2, the J gene TRBJ2-2; no clear D gene. The CDR3 is 14 residues long. Germline V gives CDR1 SGHAT, CDR2 FQNNGV. Trimming took off 2 bases at V and 2 bases at J, with 6 bases between the two ends. The chain's CDR3 is CASSLPFNTGELFF. The DNA for the CDR3 is TGTGCCAGCAGCTTACCTTTTAACACCGGGGAGCTGTTTTTT.

A few counts support this clone. The chain joins TRBV10-1 to TRBJ1-3; D ambiguous. The CDR3 has 12 amino acids. CDR1 WNHNN and CDR2 SYGVQD come from the germline V gene (reference sequence). V was cut by 7 bases and J by 8 bases, with 12 bases left in between. CDR3 amino acids: CASTQRCDTIYF. Written as DNA, the CDR3 is TGCGCCAGCACCCAGCGGTGTGACACCATATATTTT.

The chain carries TRBV20-1 and TRBJ1-3; D is ambiguous. Trimming stripped 5 bases from V and 3 bases from J, with 5 bases between. Germline assignment: CDR1 DFQATT and CDR2 SNEGSKA (reference sequence). The CDR3 is 11 residues long. CDR3 in amino acids: CSAPNGNTIYF. The CDR3 nucleotides are TGCAGTGCTCCCAATGGAAACACCATATATTTT.

V and J are TRBV2 and TRBJ2-7; the match to TRBD2 covers 13 bases. Germline values: CDR1 SNHLY, CDR2 FYNNEI. V was pared by 7 bases and J by 5 bases, with 5 bases of the junction left unmatched. The CDR3 is 14 amino acids. The CDR3 DNA follows: TGTGCCAGCACCCGGACTAGCGGGAGCCACGAGCAGTACTTC. Translated: CASTRTSGSHEQYF.

The rearrangement uses TRBV14 and TRBJ2-5; D perhaps matches TRBD2 (6 bases). CDR3 length equals 15 residues. Germline-derived CDR1 and CDR2 are SGHDN and FVKESK. Trimming pared 3 bases from V and 5 bases from J, leaving 16 bases between. CDR3 in amino acids: CASSQRDGEWETQYF. The CDR3 coding sequence is TGTGCCAGCAGCCAGCGGGACGGTGAATGGGAGACCCAGTACTTC.

The chain employs TRBV7-6 and TRBJ2-7; no definite D call. Trimming took off 5 bases at V and 6 bases at J, with 8 bases between the two ends. The CDR3 covers 11 residues. CDR1 and CDR2 from the germline V gene are SGHVS and FNYEAQ. The DNA for the CDR3 is TGTGCCAGCAGCCTCTACAGCGAGCAGTACTTC. Encoded protein: CASSLYSEQYF.

The V call is TRBV5-6, the J call TRBJ1-2; D is ambiguous. This CDR3 contains 14 residues. V lost 2 bases and J lost 7, with 15 bases in between. CDR1 is SGHDT, CDR2 YYEEEE, per germline. The CDR3 protein is CASSFWEFYFGYTF. For the CDR3, the DNA is TGTGCCAGCAGCTTTTGGGAATTCTATTTTGGCTACACCTTC.

This clone has just one count. The V call is TRBV19, the J call TRBJ1-5; D is ambiguous. V lost 7 bases and J lost 2, with 12 bases in between. CDR1 is LNHDA and CDR2 is SQIVND in the germline V gene (reference sequence). CDR3 length: 14 amino acids. Here the CDR3 DNA reads TGTGCCAGTACCCTCGCGACTCGCAATCAGCCCCAGCATTTT. This codes for CASTLATRNQPQHF.

The gene calls are TRBV7-9 and TRBJ2-3; 7 bases align to TRBD2. Germline loops: CDR1 SEHNR, CDR2 FQNEAQ (reference sequence). Unmatched junction bases numbered 6, after V lost 1 base and J lost 5 bases. There are 15 residues in the CDR3. In nucleotides, the CDR3 is TGTGCCAGCAGCTTAGGCGGGAGATGGGTAGATACGCAGTATTTT. Translating it yields CASSLGGRWVDTQYF.

In the case of this clone: The junction does not match germline at one end; this may be a read error. The chain carries TRBV20-1 and TRBJ2-5; D gene ambiguous. The CDR3 runs to 10 residues. Germline V gene sequence: CDR1 DFQATT, CDR2 SNEGSKA (reference sequence). In nucleotides, the CDR3 is TGCAGTGCGAGAGGAAGTCTCCAGTACTTC. It codes for CSARGSLQYF.

The chain joins TRBV7-6 to TRBJ2-7; D unclear. Trimming stripped 4 bases from V and 6 bases from J, with 10 bases between. This CDR3 contains 12 residues. The germline V gene encodes CDR1 SGHVS and CDR2 FNYEAQ. In DNA form, the CDR3 reads TGTGCCAGCAGCTCGACACTTGGCGAGCAGTACTTC. As protein: CASSSTLGEQYF. Filled out from reference TRBV7-6 and TRBJ2-7, the complete variable domain reads GAGVSQSPRYKVTKRGQDVALRCDPISGHVSLYWYRQALGQGPEFLTYFNYEAQQDKSGLPNDRFSAERPEGSISTLTIQRTEQRDSAMYRCASSSTLGEQYFGPGTRLTVT.

The chain links TRBV4-1 to TRBJ1-5; no clear D gene. Germline V gives CDR1 MGHRA, CDR2 YSYEKL. The CDR3 totals 14 residues. Trimming shortened V by 1 base and J by 1 base, and 5 bases separated the two germline ends. For the CDR3, the DNA is TGCGCCAGCAGCCAAGTGTCCAGCAATCAGCCCCAGCATTTT. Translated, it gives CASSQVSSNQPQHF.

This chain connects TRBV29-1 to TRBJ2-3; TRBD2 agrees at 8 bases. J lost 2 bases, V lost 5 bases, and 15 bases had no gene match. The CDR3 has 17 amino acids. Germline assignment: CDR1 SQVTM and CDR2 ANQGSEA. The CDR3 coding sequence is TGCAGCGTTTTGGTAGCGGGACGGCCATCGGTCACAGATACGCAGTATTTT. As protein: CSVLVAGRPSVTDTQYF.

The chain has TRBV6-6 and TRBJ1-5, with a tentative D call TRBD1 (6 bases). Germline CDR1 MNHNY, CDR2 SVGAGI (reference sequence). The germline V and J ends were trimmed by 0 bases and 0 bases, with 6 bases remaining between them. CDR3 length equals 15 residues. This CDR3 reads CASSYSGGSNQPQHF. The CDR3 DNA sequence: TGTGCCAGCAGTTACTCAGGGGGTAGCAATCAGCCCCAGCATTTT.

CDR3 DNA sequence: TGTGCCAGCAGCTGGGCAGGGGACACTGAAGCTTTCTTT. Translation gives CASSWAGDTEAFF. This chain uses TRBV14 with TRBJ1-1; D might be TRBD1 (6 bases). CDR3 size: 13 residues. Trimming removed 5 bases from V and 3 bases from J, with 10 bases in between. CDR1 and CDR2 (germline): SGHDN, FVKESK.